The entry below describes one T cell receptor (beta chain). Its antigen is as yet unknown. This entry comes from a study of T cell responses to AZD1222 COVID-19 vaccine. Study outcomes and limitations: Reports say nearly half of spike-specific TCRs go after unmutated variant regions. The study found Spike-specific TCR breadth and depth rose after two AZD1222 doses.

V lost 4 bases, J lost 0 bases, and 4 bases stayed unmatched. In germline, CDR1 is MNHEY, CDR2 SVGEGT. CDR3 length: 15 residues. Data came from immunoSEQ multiplex PCR; TCRdb stores just in-frame clones and leaves some out. There are 90,000 to 110,000 clones in the sample; about 90% occur only once, and roughly 4.4% lies in the top ten. This clonotype was sampled from an adult who received the AZD1222 COVID-19 vaccine. The material sequenced was peripheral blood, taken 28 days after the second AZD1222 dose. The chain is built from TRBV6-2 or TRBV6-3 and TRBJ2-3; 7 nucleotides line up with TRBD2. CDR3 nucleotides: TGTGCCAGCAGTTCAGCGGGGTCTAGCACAGATACGCAGTATTTT. The encoded protein is CASSSAGSSTDTQYF.